These 5 T cell receptor beta chains were all obtained from the same sample, sequenced in a study of read filtering for tumor transcriptome and immune sequencing. This library used around 400 ng RNA and molecular barcoded adaptors spanning alpha/delta and beta/gamma chains. In TCRdb, the reads were re-called with MiXCR into one record per CDR3 protein. The sample holds approximately 57,000 distinct CDR3 sequences; over 9% are singletons and the top ten take 16%. Sequenced: a population of CD138-negative cells sorted from bone marrow. These receptors originate from a donor aged 40 or over with multiple myeloma.

This clonotype came up a few times. This sequence may be a read error, since a much larger clone differs from it by one base. CDR3 DNA: TGTGCCATCGGTGGTGCGGGGGGCGACTACGAGCAGTACTTC. Encoded protein: CAIGGAGGDYEQYF. The chain recombines TRBV10-3 with TRBJ2-7; 8 bases align to TRBD2. The CDR3 length is 14 residues. Unmatched junction bases numbered 9, after V lost 8 bases and J lost 3 bases. Germline V lookup: CDR1 ENHRY, CDR2 SYGVKD.

This clonotype was found many times. CDR3 in amino acids: CASSWGGTNSNQPQHF. DNA for the CDR3: TGTGCCAGCAGCTGGGGCGGGACAAATAGCAATCAGCCCCAGCATTTT. The V and J genes are TRBV7-9 and TRBJ1-5, with D possibly TRBD1 on 6 matching bases. V was shortened by 4 bases and J by 0 bases, with 13 bases between the two germline ends. CDR1 is SEHNR and CDR2 is FQNEAQ in the germline V gene (reference sequence). This CDR3 is built from 16 residues.

This clonotype has ten or more counts. The chain recombines TRBV5-1 with TRBJ2-3, with D maybe TRBD2 (6 bases). Germline-derived CDR1 and CDR2 are SGHRS and YFSETQ. The length of the CDR3 is 15 residues. The V and J ends lost 7 bases and 0 bases respectively, with 15 bases between them. This chain's CDR3 is CASSSLAMSTDTQYF. The CDR3 coding sequence is TGCGCCAGCTCAAGTCTAGCGATGAGCACAGATACGCAGTATTTT. Full variable domain (rest looked up from reference TRBV5-1 and TRBJ2-3): KAGVTQTPRYLIKTRGQQVTLSCSPISGHRSVSWYQQTPGQGLQFLFEYFSETQRNKGNFPGRFSGRQFSNSRSEMNVSTLELGDSALYLCASSSLAMSTDTQYFGPGTRLTVL.

In its sample, this clonotype was seen many times. The V and J genes are TRBV7-2 and TRBJ1-1; D may be TRBD1 (6 bases). V lost 5 bases and J 3 bases, leaving 13 bases between the germline ends. There are 14 residues in the CDR3. Per germline, CDR1 SGHTA and CDR2 FQGNSA. CDR3 coding DNA: TGTGCCAGCAGCCTCAACCCAGGGGACACTGAAGCTTTCTTT. Translating it yields CASSLNPGDTEAFF.

This clonotype was picked up many times. This chain uses TRBV3-1 with TRBJ1-1; D remains unclear. V was clipped by 0 bases and J by 10 bases, with 9 bases between them. Germline-derived CDR1 and CDR2 are LGHDT and YNNKEL (reference sequence). CDR3 length: 12 amino acids. The CDR3 here is CASSQEVGGAFF. The CDR3, as DNA: TGTGCCAGCAGCCAAGAAGTGGGAGGAGCTTTCTTT.